A single sample gave rise to the 25 T cell receptor beta chains below, sequenced in a study of blood T cells in healthy people across ages. A sample-barcoded 5' primer and a J-beta primer mix were used in a second PCR of roughly 6 to 11 cycles. TCRdb re-analysed the 5' RACE reads in MiXCR, keeping a single row per CDR3 protein. This sample carries hundreds of thousands of distinct CDR3 sequences, roughly three fifths of them seen once, and the ten largest clones take more than 25%. Sequenced: blood. The receptors here all came from a man aged 35 to 55 in good health.

This clonotype was seen a few times. This chain links TRBV10-3 with TRBJ2-3, with D unclear. Germline-derived CDR1 and CDR2 are ENHRY and SYGVKD. V shed 3 bases and J shed 5 bases, with 9 bases lying between them. The CDR3 runs 13 residues. The DNA for the CDR3 is TGTGCCATCAGTGATGAATTCGGAGATACGCAGTATTTT. It is translated as CAISDEFGDTQYF.

The chain combines TRBV7-2 with TRBJ2-7; 14 bases are shared with TRBD2. V lost 5 bases, J lost 1 base, and 7 bases stayed unmatched. Germline V gene data show CDR1 as SGHTA and CDR2 as FQGNSA. The CDR3 is 17 residues long. CDR3 DNA: TGTGCCAGCAGCCAAGGACTAGCGGGGGGCCAATCCTACGAGCAGTACTTC. Translating gives CASSQGLAGGQSYEQYF.

This clonotype was seen a few times. The V call is TRBV3-1, the J call TRBJ1-2; D call uncertain. Germline V gives CDR1 LGHDT, CDR2 YNNKEL (reference sequence). The V end was cut by 0 bases, the J end by 0 bases, with 17 bases between. This CDR3 comprises 18 residues. CDR3 nucleotides: TGTGCCAGCAGCCAAGATCGGCCAGCTAACCCAGCTAACTATGGCTACACCTTC. This translates into CASSQDRPANPANYGYTF.

This clonotype was found a few times. The chain links TRBV12-3 or TRBV12-4 to TRBJ1-1; the D is unclear. CDR3 length equals 14 residues. V lost 5 bases to trimming and J lost 1 base, with 11 bases between them. CDR3 in amino acids: CASSVGRKNTEAFF. In DNA form, the CDR3 reads TGTGCCAGCAGTGTCGGACGGAAGAACACTGAAGCTTTCTTT.

V and J are TRBV6-2 or TRBV6-3 and TRBJ2-1; 12 bases line up with TRBD2. Germline V gene sequence: CDR1 MNHEY, CDR2 SVGEGT. Trimming took 3 bases from V and 4 from J; bases not matched to a gene: 4. This CDR3 has 16 residues. The CDR3 coding sequence is TGTGCCAGCAGTTATCGAGGGACTAGCGGGTACAATGAGCAGTTCTTC. Residues: CASSYRGTSGYNEQFF.

This clonotype was seen a few times. The chain couples TRBV20-1 to TRBJ1-2; D call uncertain. V gave up 5 bases and J gave up 5 bases, with 12 bases separating them. This CDR3 comprises 12 residues. CDR1 is DFQATT and CDR2 is SNEGSKA in the germline V gene (reference sequence). CDR3 nucleotide sequence: TGCAGTGCTTCACCGGGCGGGTATGGCTACACCTTC. This sequence encodes CSASPGGYGYTF.

The V and J genes are TRBV6-2 or TRBV6-3 and TRBJ2-6; unclear D gene. V gave up 6 bases and J gave up 0 bases, with 21 bases separating them. Germline-derived CDR1 and CDR2 are MNHEY and SVGEGT. The CDR3 loop spans 19 amino acids. For the CDR3, the DNA is TGTGCCAGCAGCGCACCTTCCGCACTAAAGTACTCTGGGGCCAACGTCCTGACTTTC. It translates to CASSAPSALKYSGANVLTF.

The table lists this clonotype with a few counts. The rearrangement joins TRBV24-1 to TRBJ2-3; either TRBD1 or TRBD2 may supply D (6 bases each). Trimming shortened V by 6 bases and J by 0 bases, and 12 bases separated the two germline ends. The length of the CDR3 is 15 residues. Germline V gives CDR1 KGHDR, CDR2 SFDVKD. CDR3 coding DNA: TGTGCCACCAGTCGTGGGGGGCTTAGCACAGATACGCAGTATTTT. It is translated as CATSRGGLSTDTQYF.

The chain recombines TRBV12-3 or TRBV12-4 with TRBJ2-1; D remains ambiguous. Deletions cut 6 bases from V and 2 bases from J, with 14 bases between. There are 15 residues in the CDR3. The CDR3, as DNA: TGTGCCAGCAGGGCCGTTGGCTCTACCTACAATGAGCAGTTCTTC. Encoded protein: CASRAVGSTYNEQFF.

The genes are TRBV6-6 and TRBJ2-7; D remains ambiguous. The CDR3 is 14 residues long. Germline V CDR1 and CDR2: MNHNY, SVGAGI (reference sequence). V was clipped by 0 bases and J by 3 bases, with 9 bases between them. CDR3 sequence (DNA): TGTGCCAGCAGTTACTCCCCCCAGGTCTACGAGCAGTACTTC. It is translated as CASSYSPQVYEQYF.

This clonotype was detected only a few times. The chain couples TRBV11-2 to TRBJ1-2; tentative D call: TRBD1 (5 bases). The CDR3 consists of 14 residues. V lost 5 bases and J lost 5, with 15 bases in between. Germline V gene data show CDR1 as SGHAT and CDR2 as FQNNGV. The CDR3 spells CASSPAGWEYGYTF. The CDR3 nucleotides read TGTGCCAGCAGCCCGGCAGGGTGGGAGTATGGCTACACCTTC.

On this clonotype: A much larger clone is a single base away; this may be a read error. The chain carries TRBV3-1 and TRBJ2-7; D not resolved. Trimming shortened V by 4 bases and J by 9 bases, and 19 bases separated the two germline ends. The CDR3 is 14 amino acids. CDR1 is LGHDT, CDR2 YNNKEL, per germline (reference sequence). CDR3 in amino acids: CASSRDSPEDGQYF. CDR3 bases: TGTGCCAGCAGCCGTGATTCCCCTGAGGATGGGCAGTACTTC.

This clonotype has just a few counts. The V gene is TRBV12-3 or TRBV12-4, the J gene TRBJ2-1; TRBD2 matches at 11 bases. The CDR3 sequence is 14 residues long. Germline trimming cut 11 bases from V and 5 bases from J; bases unmatched to any gene: 8. The CDR3 DNA reads TGTGCCTGCCTACTAGCGGGAGTCCACAATGAGCAGTTCTTC. As protein: CACLLAGVHNEQFF.

The chain links TRBV4-2 to TRBJ2-5; 12 bases are shared with TRBD2. The J call is uncertain, as TRBJ2-7 better fits the DNA end. Germline-derived CDR1 and CDR2 are LGHNA and YNFKEQ. The CDR3 runs to 15 residues. CDR3 coding DNA: TGTGCCAGCAGCCACACCGGGACTAGCGGGTACGAGCAGTACTTC. It specifies CASSHTGTSGYEQYF.

About this clonotype itself: A read error may produce the germline difference seen at one junction end. The gene calls are TRBV6-5 and TRBJ2-1; 12 bases line up with TRBD2. CDR3 length: 19 amino acids. Germline CDR1 reads MNHEY; CDR2 reads SVGAGI. This chain's CDR3 is CASSSSLAGGGSSYNGQFF. As DNA, the CDR3 is TGTGCCAGCAGTTCCTCTCTAGCGGGAGGGGGAAGCTCCTACAATGGGCAGTTCTTC.

The rearrangement uses TRBV7-9 and TRBJ2-7; maybe TRBD2 (6 bases). V shed 8 bases and J shed 2 bases, with 16 bases lying between them. The germline gives CDR1 SEHNR, CDR2 FQNEAQ (reference sequence). This CDR3 comprises 14 residues. The chain's CDR3 is CASGVSAGTYEQYF. For the CDR3, the DNA is TGTGCCAGCGGCGTTAGTGCGGGAACCTACGAGCAGTACTTC.

The V call is TRBV9, the J call TRBJ2-1; D unclear. The ends were cut back, 0 bases at V and 7 bases at J, with 11 bases in the middle. Germline lookup yields CDR1 SGDLS and CDR2 YYNGEE. The CDR3 is 14 amino acids. Here the CDR3 reads CASSVDPASNEQFF. For the CDR3, the DNA is TGTGCCAGCAGCGTAGACCCAGCATCGAATGAGCAGTTCTTC.

The V gene is TRBV20-1, the J gene TRBJ2-7; possibly TRBD1 for D (6 bases). V was shortened by 3 bases and J by 4 bases, with 16 bases between the two germline ends. This CDR3 has 14 residues. In germline, CDR1 is DFQATT, CDR2 SNEGSKA (reference sequence). This chain's CDR3 is CSARGVGRGYEQYF. For the CDR3, the DNA is TGCAGTGCTAGGGGGGTCGGCAGGGGTTACGAGCAGTACTTC.

This clonotype was counted a few times. The V and J genes are TRBV12-3 or TRBV12-4 and TRBJ2-7, with 11 bases that match TRBD1. V was clipped by 5 bases and J by 3 bases; unmatched bases: 3. The CDR3 spans 14 residues. The CDR3 loop reads CASSGDRGYYEQYF. In DNA form, the CDR3 reads TGTGCCAGCAGTGGGGACAGGGGGTACTACGAGCAGTACTTC.

Worth noting for this clonotype: A read error may produce the germline difference seen at one junction end. The genes are TRBV20-1 and TRBJ2-7; 7 bases align to TRBD2. The CDR3 length is 15 residues. Germline V gene sequence: CDR1 DFQATT, CDR2 SNEGSKA (reference sequence). The CDR3 bases are TGCGGTGCAACCCTTTACCGGGACTACCTCTACGAGCAGTACTTC. Amino acid sequence: CGATLYRDYLYEQYF.

This clonotype occurred many times. The gene calls are TRBV7-2 and TRBJ2-7; 7 nucleotides match TRBD1. Germline CDR1 SGHTA, CDR2 FQGNSA. J lost 4 bases, V lost 5 bases, and 5 bases had no gene match. This CDR3 has 13 residues. This CDR3 reads CASSDGTAYEQYF. Here the CDR3 DNA reads TGTGCCAGCAGCGACGGGACAGCGTACGAGCAGTACTTC.

A word on this clonotype: Possible read error: a much larger clone is one base away. The rearrangement uses TRBV11-2 and TRBJ2-3; 15 nucleotides match TRBD2. The V and J ends lost 5 bases and 8 bases, in that order; junction bases with no gene match: 5. This CDR3 region has 15 residues. Germline V gives CDR1 SGHAT, CDR2 FQNNGV. CDR3 loop: CASSPRTSGRGTQYF. DNA for the CDR3: TGTGCCAGCAGCCCAAGGACTAGCGGGAGGGGTACGCAGTATTTT.

The chain joins TRBV12-3 or TRBV12-4 to TRBJ2-1; 10 positions match TRBD2. The closer fit of TRBJ2-7 to the DNA end suggests the J call may be wrong. The CDR3 has 19 residues. The CDR3 sequence is CASSSPYSGRVSSYNEQYF. The CDR3 DNA follows: TGTGCCAGCAGTTCCCCATACAGCGGGAGGGTTAGCTCCTACAATGAGCAGTACTTC.

This clonotype was detected a few times. The chain carries TRBV19 and TRBJ2-5; D unresolved. The CDR3 spans 15 residues. Germline V CDR1 and CDR2: LNHDA, SQIVND (reference sequence). V was cut by 3 bases and J by 1 base, with 12 bases left in between. CDR3 coding DNA: TGTGCCAGTAGTATTTTATTGGACGGCCAAGAGACCCAGTACTTC. Encoded protein: CASSILLDGQETQYF.

This rearrangement joins TRBV24-1 to TRBJ2-1; D unclear. Trimming stripped 1 base from V and 9 bases from J, with 9 bases between. CDR1 KGHDR and CDR2 SFDVKD come from the germline V gene. The CDR3 contains 13 residues. The CDR3 nucleotides read TGTGCCACCAGTGATTTCCGACCCGGTGAGCAGTTCTTC. Translating gives CATSDFRPGEQFF.